A selection of T cell receptor beta chains follows, all from one sample in a study of blood T cells in healthy people across ages. One entry per CDR3 protein results from TCRdb running MiXCR on the 5' RACE reads. This sample has about 650,000 distinct CDR3 sequences; approximately 29% occur once, and the top ten carry about 16%. Source material: blood. The receptors here all came from a woman of 80 years or more in good health. The CDR3 runs from the conserved cysteine through the conserved F or W. D genes are given only for firm matches. Clone size is stated in some rows and not others, as once, few, many or a class when expanded.

v_gene: TRBV27; abundance: NA; j_gene: TRBJ2-7; d_gene: TRBD2; CDR3aa: CASSFQAGGLGNEQYF; CDR3nt: TGTGCCAGCAGTTTTCAAGCGGGGGGGCTGGGAAACGAGCAGTACTTC
v_gene: TRBV30; abundance: NA; j_gene: TRBJ2-1; d_gene: NA; CDR3aa: CAWSRRESGQFF; CDR3nt: TGTGCCTGGAGCCGCAGGGAGTCGGGGCAGTTCTTC
v_gene: TRBV6-2/TRBV6-3; abundance: NA; j_gene: TRBJ1-6; d_gene: NA; CDR3aa: CASSTGISASPLHF; CDR3nt: TGTGCCAGCAGTACCGGGATCTCTGCGTCGCCCCTCCACTTT
v_gene: TRBV2; abundance: once; j_gene: TRBJ1-2; d_gene: TRBD1; CDR3aa: CASSESGQTNYGYTF; CDR3nt: TGTGCCAGCAGTGAATCGGGACAGACTAACTATGGCTACACCTTC
v_gene: TRBV7-6; abundance: few; j_gene: TRBJ1-1; d_gene: NA; CDR3aa: CASSADTNTEAFF; CDR3nt: TGTGCCAGCAGCGCAGACACGAACACTGAAGCTTTCTTT
v_gene: TRBV20-1; abundance: many; j_gene: TRBJ2-1; d_gene: NA; CDR3aa: CSASRLVEGQFF; CDR3nt: TGCAGTGCTTCTCGACTAGTCGAGGGGCAGTTCTTC
v_gene: TRBV12-3/TRBV12-4; abundance: many; j_gene: TRBJ2-1; d_gene: TRBD1; CDR3aa: CASRTGTGTTGEFF; CDR3nt: TGTGCCAGCAGGACCGGGACAGGGACCACCGGGGAGTTCTTC
v_gene: TRBV29-1; abundance: many; j_gene: TRBJ2-1; d_gene: TRBD1; CDR3aa: CSAAGQGARNEQFF; CDR3nt: TGCAGCGCTGCCGGACAGGGGGCTCGCAATGAGCAGTTCTTC
v_gene: TRBV5-5; abundance: many; j_gene: TRBJ1-1; d_gene: TRBD1; CDR3aa: CASSLAAGQGLNTEAFF; CDR3nt: TGTGCCAGCAGCTTGGCCGCGGGACAGGGGTTGAACACTGAAGCTTTCTTT
v_gene: TRBV7-6; abundance: many; j_gene: TRBJ1-2; d_gene: NA; CDR3aa: CASSLLKGIGFGYGYTF; CDR3nt: TGTGCCAGCAGCCTTTTGAAGGGGATTGGATTTGGCTATGGCTACACCTTC
v_gene: TRBV27; abundance: few; j_gene: TRBJ1-2; d_gene: TRBD1; CDR3aa: CASSLSDRVSGYTF; CDR3nt: TGTGCCAGCAGTTTATCGGACAGGGTGTCTGGCTACACCTTC
v_gene: TRBV29-1; abundance: few; j_gene: TRBJ1-4; d_gene: NA; CDR3aa: CSAAGEGVNEKRFF; CDR3nt: TGCAGCGCCGCCGGCGAAGGGGTTAATGAAAAACGGTTTTTT
v_gene: TRBV28; abundance: many; j_gene: TRBJ2-1; d_gene: NA; CDR3aa: CASSTRGATPHEQFF; CDR3nt: TGTGCCAGCAGTACGAGGGGGGCCACCCCCCATGAGCAGTTCTTC
v_gene: TRBV20-1; abundance: NA; j_gene: TRBJ2-1; d_gene: NA; CDR3aa: CSASPWAEQFF; CDR3nt: TGCAGTGCTAGCCCCTGGGCGGAGCAGTTCTTC
v_gene: TRBV6-1; abundance: few; j_gene: TRBJ1-6; d_gene: NA; CDR3aa: CASSEPKGSSYNSPLHF; CDR3nt: TGTGCCAGCAGTGAACCGAAGGGGAGCTCCTATAATTCACCCCTCCACTTT
v_gene: TRBV29-1; abundance: many; j_gene: TRBJ2-7; d_gene: NA; CDR3aa: CSVELEREQYF; CDR3nt: TGCAGCGTTGAACTGGAACGTGAGCAGTACTTC
v_gene: TRBV4-1; abundance: NA; j_gene: TRBJ1-5; d_gene: NA; CDR3aa: CASSQDWNRVYSNQPQHF; CDR3nt: TGCGCCAGCAGCCAAGATTGGAACCGTGTGTATAGCAATCAGCCCCAGCATTTT
v_gene: TRBV29-1; abundance: many; j_gene: TRBJ2-3; d_gene: TRBD2; CDR3aa: CSVEEPSGGAESTDTQYF; CDR3nt: TGCAGCGTTGAAGAACCCAGCGGGGGGGCCGAAAGCACAGATACGCAGTATTTT
v_gene: TRBV28; abundance: many; j_gene: TRBJ2-1; d_gene: TRBD2; CDR3aa: CASSQLAGGQFF; CDR3nt: TGTGCCAGCAGTCAACTAGCGGGGGGGCAGTTCTTC
v_gene: TRBV3-1; abundance: NA; j_gene: TRBJ1-1; d_gene: NA; CDR3aa: CASSKESGSGGTEAFF; CDR3nt: TGTGCCAGCAGCAAAGAATCAGGGAGCGGAGGCACTGAAGCTTTCTTT
v_gene: TRBV7-2; abundance: NA; j_gene: TRBJ2-3; d_gene: NA; CDR3aa: CASSPTEGSTDAQYF; CDR3nt: TGTGCCAGCAGCCCAACCGAGGGCAGCACAGATGCGCAGTATTTT
v_gene: TRBV14; abundance: NA; j_gene: TRBJ2-6; d_gene: TRBD1; CDR3aa: CASSLWTGDGANVLTF; CDR3nt: TGTGCCAGCAGCCTATGGACAGGCGATGGGGCCAACGTCCTGACTTTC
v_gene: TRBV5-1; abundance: NA; j_gene: TRBJ2-1; d_gene: TRBD2; CDR3aa: CAGSSLTGGHEQFF; CDR3nt: TGCGCCGGTAGCTCGTTGACGGGGGGACATGAGCAGTTCTTC
v_gene: TRBV6-2/TRBV6-3; abundance: few; j_gene: TRBJ2-5; d_gene: NA; CDR3aa: CASSYHAGFAYNEQYF; CDR3nt: TGTGCCAGCAGTTACCACGCGGGGTTCGCCTACAATGAGCAGTACTTC
v_gene: TRBV4-3; abundance: NA; j_gene: TRBJ2-5; d_gene: NA; CDR3aa: CASSQDTMQETQYF; CDR3nt: TGCGCCAGCAGCCAAGATACGATGCAAGAGACCCAGTACTTC
v_gene: TRBV27; abundance: NA; j_gene: TRBJ1-5; d_gene: NA; CDR3aa: CASSPTGLVSNQPQHF; CDR3nt: TGTGCCAGCAGCCCCACGGGACTAGTTAGCAATCAGCCCCAGCATTTT
v_gene: TRBV7-8; abundance: few; j_gene: TRBJ1-1; d_gene: NA; CDR3aa: CASSLAPGPNTEAFF; CDR3nt: TGTGCCAGCAGCTTAGCGCCGGGCCCAAACACTGAAGCTTTCTTT
v_gene: TRBV20-1; abundance: NA; j_gene: TRBJ2-3; d_gene: TRBD2; CDR3aa: CSASPLSGTRSTDTQYF; CDR3nt: TGCAGTGCTTCCCCCTTGTCCGGGACTAGAAGCACAGATACGCAGTATTTT
v_gene: TRBV20-1; abundance: many; j_gene: TRBJ1-2; d_gene: TRBD1; CDR3aa: CSAPGGNYGYTF; CDR3nt: TGCAGTGCTCCAGGGGGCAACTATGGCTACACCTTC
v_gene: TRBV7-2; abundance: NA; j_gene: TRBJ2-1; d_gene: TRBD2; CDR3aa: CASSLMASGHNEQFF; CDR3nt: TGTGCCAGCAGCTTAATGGCTAGCGGCCACAATGAGCAGTTCTTC
v_gene: TRBV5-1; abundance: NA; j_gene: TRBJ2-3; d_gene: NA; CDR3aa: CASSSPQVTDAQYF; CDR3nt: TGCGCCAGCAGCTCACCACAGGTTACGGATGCGCAGTATTTT
v_gene: TRBV20-1; abundance: many; j_gene: TRBJ2-1; d_gene: TRBD1; CDR3aa: CSARTGDGYEQFF; CDR3nt: TGCAGTGCTAGAACAGGGGATGGATATGAGCAGTTCTTC
v_gene: TRBV3-1; abundance: many; j_gene: TRBJ2-3; d_gene: NA; CDR3aa: CASSHDPDTQYF; CDR3nt: TGTGCCAGCAGCCACGACCCAGATACGCAGTATTTT
v_gene: TRBV20-1; abundance: NA; j_gene: TRBJ2-7; d_gene: TRBD2; CDR3aa: CSFFLAGTAYEQYF; CDR3nt: TGCAGTTTTTTCCTAGCGGGGACAGCATACGAGCAGTACTTC
v_gene: TRBV4-1; abundance: many; j_gene: TRBJ2-7; d_gene: NA; CDR3aa: CASSQVQRRREQYF; CDR3nt: TGCGCCAGCAGCCAAGTACAGCGGCGTCGCGAGCAGTACTTC
v_gene: TRBV20-1; abundance: NA; j_gene: TRBJ1-5; d_gene: NA; CDR3aa: CSARESRGQPQHF; CDR3nt: TGCAGTGCTAGAGAGAGCCGGGGTCAGCCCCAGCATTTT
v_gene: TRBV28; abundance: NA; j_gene: TRBJ2-5; d_gene: NA; CDR3aa: CASSRRQNQETQYF; CDR3nt: TGTGCCAGCAGTAGAAGACAAAACCAAGAGACCCAGTACTTC
v_gene: TRBV2; abundance: many; j_gene: TRBJ2-3; d_gene: TRBD2; CDR3aa: CASSGLAGGSNTDTQYF; CDR3nt: TGTGCCAGCAGTGGACTAGCGGGGGGGAGTAACACAGATACGCAGTATTTT
v_gene: TRBV27; abundance: NA; j_gene: TRBJ1-1; d_gene: NA; CDR3aa: CASSRGSPLMNTEAFF; CDR3nt: TGTGCCAGCAGTCGCGGCAGTCCCCTCATGAACACTGAAGCTTTCTTT
v_gene: TRBV4-1; abundance: NA; j_gene: TRBJ1-1; d_gene: NA; CDR3aa: CASRTGAGTEAFF; CDR3nt: TGCGCCAGCAGGACGGGGGCAGGTACTGAAGCTTTCTTT
v_gene: TRBV10-3; abundance: many; j_gene: TRBJ2-4; d_gene: NA; CDR3aa: CAISETRGYQNIQYF; CDR3nt: TGTGCCATCAGTGAGACAAGGGGGTACCAAAACATTCAGTACTTC
v_gene: TRBV10-3; abundance: many; j_gene: TRBJ1-2; d_gene: TRBD1; CDR3aa: CAISESTGVVEGYTF; CDR3nt: TGTGCCATCAGTGAGTCGACAGGGGTGGTTGAAGGCTACACCTTC
v_gene: TRBV5-1; abundance: few; j_gene: TRBJ1-3; d_gene: NA; CDR3aa: CASSLTGAGNTIYF; CDR3nt: TGCGCCAGCAGCTTGACAGGAGCCGGAAACACCATATATTTT
v_gene: TRBV10-3; abundance: many; j_gene: TRBJ1-5; d_gene: NA; CDR3aa: CATSGDNQPQHF; CDR3nt: TGTGCCACGTCTGGGGACAATCAGCCCCAGCATTTT
v_gene: TRBV6-6; abundance: many; j_gene: TRBJ2-1; d_gene: TRBD2; CDR3aa: CASSSRTSGVGNEQFF; CDR3nt: TGTGCCAGCAGTTCCCGGACTAGCGGGGTAGGGAATGAGCAGTTCTTC
v_gene: TRBV7-9; abundance: many; j_gene: TRBJ2-7; d_gene: TRBD1; CDR3aa: CASSLGPGQGAEQYF; CDR3nt: TGTGCCAGTTCGTTGGGCCCAGGACAGGGTGCCGAGCAGTACTTC
v_gene: TRBV29-1; abundance: NA; j_gene: TRBJ2-5; d_gene: NA; CDR3aa: CSVEVGNEQYF; CDR3nt: TGCAGCGTTGAGGTTGGGAATGAGCAGTACTTC
v_gene: TRBV5-1; abundance: NA; j_gene: TRBJ2-2; d_gene: NA; CDR3aa: CASSSGLSSPGELFF; CDR3nt: TGCGCCAGCAGCTCAGGCCTATCGAGCCCCGGGGAGCTGTTTTTT
v_gene: TRBV29-1; abundance: NA; j_gene: TRBJ2-3; d_gene: NA; CDR3aa: CSVDDSSSTDTQYF; CDR3nt: TGCAGCGTTGATGACAGCTCTAGCACAGATACGCAGTATTTT
v_gene: TRBV7-9; abundance: NA; j_gene: TRBJ1-4; d_gene: NA; CDR3aa: CASSLDGGRNEKLFF; CDR3nt: TGTGCCAGCAGCTTAGATGGCGGGAGGAATGAAAAACTGTTTTTT
v_gene: TRBV7-6; abundance: few; j_gene: TRBJ1-2; d_gene: NA; CDR3aa: CASSLGGGSWGYTF; CDR3nt: TGTGCCAGCAGCTTAGGCGGGGGGTCGTGGGGCTACACCTTC
v_gene: TRBV20-1; abundance: many; j_gene: TRBJ2-3; d_gene: NA; CDR3aa: CSAILSDTQYF; CDR3nt: TGCAGTGCTATCCTGTCGGATACGCAGTATTTT
v_gene: TRBV4-2; abundance: NA; j_gene: TRBJ2-7; d_gene: NA; CDR3aa: CASSQDTASDSYEQYF; CDR3nt: TGTGCCAGCAGCCAAGATACGGCTAGCGACAGCTACGAGCAGTACTTC
v_gene: TRBV5-1; abundance: once; j_gene: TRBJ2-7; d_gene: NA; CDR3aa: CASSLRGLTYEQYF; CDR3nt: TGCGCCAGCAGCTTGCGGGGGCTGACCTACGAGCAGTACTTC
v_gene: TRBV9; abundance: many; j_gene: TRBJ2-3; d_gene: NA; CDR3aa: CASSLGRRGGSSTDTQYF; CDR3nt: TGTGCCAGCAGCCTGGGACGTCGAGGGGGATCTAGCACAGATACGCAGTATTTT
v_gene: TRBV5-1; abundance: few; j_gene: TRBJ1-4; d_gene: NA; CDR3aa: CASSQDSVNEKLFF; CDR3nt: TGCGCCAGCAGCCAGGACAGCGTTAATGAAAAACTGTTTTTT
v_gene: TRBV20-1; abundance: many; j_gene: TRBJ2-1; d_gene: NA; CDR3aa: CSASSQYNEQFF; CDR3nt: TGCAGTGCTAGTAGCCAGTACAATGAGCAGTTCTTC
v_gene: TRBV5-1; abundance: few; j_gene: TRBJ1-5; d_gene: NA; CDR3aa: CASSFLPGYGNQPQHF; CDR3nt: TGCGCCAGCAGCTTTCTTCCAGGGTATGGCAATCAGCCCCAGCATTTT
v_gene: TRBV6-5; abundance: NA; j_gene: TRBJ2-3; d_gene: NA; CDR3aa: CASSYQRTRDTQYF; CDR3nt: TGTGCCAGCAGTTACCAAAGGACTCGAGATACGCAGTATTTT
v_gene: TRBV7-9; abundance: NA; j_gene: TRBJ1-4; d_gene: NA; CDR3aa: CASSLSGEANEKLFF; CDR3nt: TGTGCCAGCAGCTTATCAGGAGAAGCTAATGAAAAACTGTTTTTT